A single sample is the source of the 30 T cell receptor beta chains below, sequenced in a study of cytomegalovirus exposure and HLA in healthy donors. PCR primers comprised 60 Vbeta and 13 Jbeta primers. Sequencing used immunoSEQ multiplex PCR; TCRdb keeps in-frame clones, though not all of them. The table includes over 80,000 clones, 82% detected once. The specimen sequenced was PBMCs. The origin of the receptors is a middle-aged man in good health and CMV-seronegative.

CDR3: CASSVRQGTSGSEQYF. In DNA form, the CDR3 reads TGTGCCAGCAGCGTACGCCAGGGGACTAGCGGGAGTGAGCAGTACTTC. This chain uses TRBV11-2 with TRBJ2-5, with TRBD2 identical over 14 bases. The CDR3 extends over 16 amino acids. Germline-derived CDR1 and CDR2 are SGHAT and FQNNGV. J lost 11 bases, V lost 5 bases, and 13 bases had no gene match.

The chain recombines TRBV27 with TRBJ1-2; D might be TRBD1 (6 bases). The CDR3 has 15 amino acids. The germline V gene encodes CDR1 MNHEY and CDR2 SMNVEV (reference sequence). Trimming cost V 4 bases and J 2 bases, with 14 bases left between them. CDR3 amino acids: CASSSADRSNYGYTF. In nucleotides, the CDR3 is TGTGCCAGCAGTTCGGCCGACAGGTCCAACTATGGCTACACCTTC.

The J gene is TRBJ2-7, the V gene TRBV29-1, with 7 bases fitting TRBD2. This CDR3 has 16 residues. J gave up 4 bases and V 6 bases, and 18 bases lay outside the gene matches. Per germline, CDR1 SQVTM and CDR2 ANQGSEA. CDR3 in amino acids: CSVMGESGGNYYEQYF. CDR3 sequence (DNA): TGCAGCGTGATGGGGGAGTCGGGGGGTAACTATTACGAGCAGTACTTC.

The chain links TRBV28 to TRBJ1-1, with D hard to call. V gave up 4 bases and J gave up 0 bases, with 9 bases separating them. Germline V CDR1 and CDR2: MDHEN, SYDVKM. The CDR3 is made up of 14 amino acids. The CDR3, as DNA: TGTGCCAGCAGTTCTGCGCCCATGAACACTGAAGCTTTCTTT. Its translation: CASSSAPMNTEAFF.

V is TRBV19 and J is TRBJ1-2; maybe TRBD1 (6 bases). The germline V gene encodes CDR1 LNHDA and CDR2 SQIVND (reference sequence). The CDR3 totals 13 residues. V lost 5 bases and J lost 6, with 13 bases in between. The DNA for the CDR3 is TGTGCCAGTAGTCTCCAGTGGGACAATGGCTACACCTTC. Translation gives CASSLQWDNGYTF.

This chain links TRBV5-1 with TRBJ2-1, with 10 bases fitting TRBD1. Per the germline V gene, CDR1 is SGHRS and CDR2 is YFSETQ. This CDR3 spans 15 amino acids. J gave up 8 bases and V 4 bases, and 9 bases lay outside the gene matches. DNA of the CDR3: TGCGCCAGCAGCCCCCGGGACAGGGGAATAGATGAGCAGTTCTTC. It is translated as CASSPRDRGIDEQFF.

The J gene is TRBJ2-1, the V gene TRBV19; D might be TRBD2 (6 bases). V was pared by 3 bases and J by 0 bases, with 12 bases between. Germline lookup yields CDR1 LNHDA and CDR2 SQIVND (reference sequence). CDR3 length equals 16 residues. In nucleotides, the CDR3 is TGTGCCAGTAGTATTGAAGCGGGTAGCTCCTACAATGAGCAGTTCTTC. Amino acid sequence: CASSIEAGSSYNEQFF.

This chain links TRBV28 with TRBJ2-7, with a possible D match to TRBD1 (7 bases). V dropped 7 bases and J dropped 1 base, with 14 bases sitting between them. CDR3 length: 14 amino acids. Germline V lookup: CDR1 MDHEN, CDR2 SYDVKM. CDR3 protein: CASKQTGTSYEQYF. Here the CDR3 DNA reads TGTGCCAGCAAACAGACAGGGACTTCCTACGAGCAGTACTTC.

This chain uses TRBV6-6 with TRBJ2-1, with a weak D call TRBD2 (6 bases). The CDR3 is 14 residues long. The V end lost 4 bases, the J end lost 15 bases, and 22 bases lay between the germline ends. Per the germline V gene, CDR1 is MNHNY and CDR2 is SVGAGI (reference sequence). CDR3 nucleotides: TGTGCCAGCAGTTCCGGGACTGGCCGAGAGACGGGGTTCTTC. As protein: CASSSGTGRETGFF.

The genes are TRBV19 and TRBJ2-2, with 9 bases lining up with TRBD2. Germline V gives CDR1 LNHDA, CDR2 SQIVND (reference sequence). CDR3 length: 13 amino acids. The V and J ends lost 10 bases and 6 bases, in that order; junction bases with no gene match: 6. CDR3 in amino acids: CATSLAGAGELFF. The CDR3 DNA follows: TGTGCCACTTCCTTAGCGGGAGCCGGGGAGCTGTTTTTT.

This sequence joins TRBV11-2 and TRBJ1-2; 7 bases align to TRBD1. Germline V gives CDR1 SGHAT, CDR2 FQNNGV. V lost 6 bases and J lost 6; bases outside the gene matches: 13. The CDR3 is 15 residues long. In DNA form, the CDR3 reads TGTGCCAGCAGGCGCCCAGGCGACAGGGCGAATGGCTACACCTTC. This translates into CASRRPGDRANGYTF. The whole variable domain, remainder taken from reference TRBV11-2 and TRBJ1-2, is EAGVAQSPRYKIIEKRQSVAFWCNPISGHATLYWYQQILGQGPKLLIQFQNNGVVDDSQLPKDRFSAERLKGVDSTLKIQPAKLEDSAVYLCASRRPGDRANGYTFGSGTRLTVV.

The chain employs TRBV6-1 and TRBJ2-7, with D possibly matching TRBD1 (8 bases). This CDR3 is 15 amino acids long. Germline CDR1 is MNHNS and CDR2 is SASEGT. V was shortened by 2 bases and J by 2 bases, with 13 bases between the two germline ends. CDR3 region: CASSEKTGGAYEQYF. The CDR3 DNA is TGTGCCAGCAGTGAAAAAACAGGGGGGGCCTACGAGCAGTACTTC.

DNA of the CDR3: TGTGCCAGCAGTTCGATGGAGGACGGAAACTCTGGAAACACCATATATTTT. The encoded protein is CASSSMEDGNSGNTIYF. This chain joins TRBV28 and TRBJ1-3; D is uncertain. There are 17 residues in the CDR3. V lost 4 bases and J 0 bases, leaving 16 bases between the germline ends. Germline V gives CDR1 MDHEN, CDR2 SYDVKM.

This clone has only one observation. The CDR3 loop reads CASSLTRMLRGLAGAEQFF. CDR3 in DNA: TGTGCCAGCAGTTTAACGCGAATGTTGCGGGGACTAGCGGGAGCTGAGCAGTTCTTC. The chain recombines TRBV27 with TRBJ2-1; TRBD2 matches at 14 bases. J lost 9 bases, V lost 2 bases, and 15 bases had no gene match. Germline V gene data show CDR1 as MNHEY and CDR2 as SMNVEV (reference sequence). This CDR3 is built from 19 residues.

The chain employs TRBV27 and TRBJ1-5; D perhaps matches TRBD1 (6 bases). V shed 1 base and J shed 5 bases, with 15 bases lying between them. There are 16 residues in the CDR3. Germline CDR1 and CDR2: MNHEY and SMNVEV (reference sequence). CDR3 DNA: TGTGCCAGCAGTTTATTCCCTCACAGGGCAGATCAGCCCCAGCATTTT. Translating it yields CASSLFPHRADQPQHF.

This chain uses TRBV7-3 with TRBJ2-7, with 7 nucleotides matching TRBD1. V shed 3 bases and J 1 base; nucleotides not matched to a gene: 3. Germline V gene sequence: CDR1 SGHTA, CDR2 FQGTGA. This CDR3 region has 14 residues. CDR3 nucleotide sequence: TGTGCCAGCAGCTTCTCACAGGGGTCCTACGAGCAGTACTTC. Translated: CASSFSQGSYEQYF. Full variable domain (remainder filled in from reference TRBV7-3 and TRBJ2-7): GAGVSQTPSNKVTEKGKYVELRCDPISGHTALYWYRQSLGQGPEFLIYFQGTGAADDSGLPNDRFFAVRPEGSVSTLKIQRTERGDSAVYLCASSFSQGSYEQYFGPGTRLTVT.

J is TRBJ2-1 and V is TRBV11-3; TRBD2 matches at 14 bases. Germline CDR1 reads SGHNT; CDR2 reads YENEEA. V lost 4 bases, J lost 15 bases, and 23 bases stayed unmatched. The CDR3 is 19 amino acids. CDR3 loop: CASSSHPRTTSGRGELRFF. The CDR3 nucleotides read TGTGCCAGCAGCTCCCACCCCCGAACGACTAGCGGGAGGGGGGAATTACGGTTCTTC.

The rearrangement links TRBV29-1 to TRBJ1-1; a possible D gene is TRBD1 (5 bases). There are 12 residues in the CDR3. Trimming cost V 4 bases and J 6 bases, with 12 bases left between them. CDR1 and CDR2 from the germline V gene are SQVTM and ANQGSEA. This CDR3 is CSVGGGRPEAFF. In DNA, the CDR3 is TGCAGCGTTGGGGGGGGGAGGCCTGAAGCTTTCTTT.

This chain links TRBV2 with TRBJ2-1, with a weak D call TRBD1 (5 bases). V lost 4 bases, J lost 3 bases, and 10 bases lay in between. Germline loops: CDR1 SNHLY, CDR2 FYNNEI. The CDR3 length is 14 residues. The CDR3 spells CASSGGAYYNEQFF. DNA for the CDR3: TGTGCCAGCAGTGGTGGGGCCTACTACAATGAGCAGTTCTTC. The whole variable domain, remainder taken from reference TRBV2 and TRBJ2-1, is EPEVTQTPSHQVTQMGQEVILRCVPISNHLYFYWYRQILGQKVEFLVSFYNNEISEKSEIFDDQFSVERPDGSNFTLKIRSTKLEDSAMYFCASSGGAYYNEQFFGPGTRLTVL.

The chain's CDR3 is CASSEQDSYEQYF. CDR3 coding DNA: TGTGCCAGCAGTGAACAGGACTCCTACGAGCAGTACTTC. This chain links TRBV6-1 with TRBJ2-7; D call uncertain. Between the trimmed V and J ends, which lost 2 bases and 0 bases, there was a span of 5 bases. The CDR3 is 13 residues long. Germline lookup yields CDR1 MNHNS and CDR2 SASEGT.

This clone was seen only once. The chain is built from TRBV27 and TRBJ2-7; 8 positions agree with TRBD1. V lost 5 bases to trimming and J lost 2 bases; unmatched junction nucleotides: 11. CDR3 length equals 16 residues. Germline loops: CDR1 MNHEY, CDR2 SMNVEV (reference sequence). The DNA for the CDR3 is TGTGCCAGCAGTCCCTCACAGGGGGAAGACACCTACGAGCAGTACTTC. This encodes CASSPSQGEDTYEQYF.

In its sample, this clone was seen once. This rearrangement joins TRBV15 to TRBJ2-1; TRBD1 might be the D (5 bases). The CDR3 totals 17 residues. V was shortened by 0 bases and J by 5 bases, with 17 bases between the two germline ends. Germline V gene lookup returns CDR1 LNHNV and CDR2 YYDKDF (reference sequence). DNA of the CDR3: TGTGCCACCAGCAGAGACGAGACAGTGCGAAGGCACAATGAGCAGTTCTTC. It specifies CATSRDETVRRHNEQFF.

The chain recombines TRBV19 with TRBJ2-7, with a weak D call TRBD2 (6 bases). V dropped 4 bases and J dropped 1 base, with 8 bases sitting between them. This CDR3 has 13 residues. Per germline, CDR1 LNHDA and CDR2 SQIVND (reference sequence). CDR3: CASSSGNSYEQYF. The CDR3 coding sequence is TGTGCCAGTAGTAGCGGGAATTCCTACGAGCAGTACTTC.

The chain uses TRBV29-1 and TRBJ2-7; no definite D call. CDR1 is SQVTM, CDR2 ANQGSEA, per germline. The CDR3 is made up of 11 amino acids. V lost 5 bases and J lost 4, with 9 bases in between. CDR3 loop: CSVLLMYEQYF. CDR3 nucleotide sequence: TGCAGCGTTTTGTTAATGTACGAGCAGTACTTC.

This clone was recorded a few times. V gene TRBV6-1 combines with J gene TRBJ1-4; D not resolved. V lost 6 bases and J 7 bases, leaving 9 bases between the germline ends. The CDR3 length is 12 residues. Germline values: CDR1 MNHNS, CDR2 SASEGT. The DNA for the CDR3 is TGTGCCAGCAGCGTGAGAGGTGAAAAACTGTTTTTT. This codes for CASSVRGEKLFF.

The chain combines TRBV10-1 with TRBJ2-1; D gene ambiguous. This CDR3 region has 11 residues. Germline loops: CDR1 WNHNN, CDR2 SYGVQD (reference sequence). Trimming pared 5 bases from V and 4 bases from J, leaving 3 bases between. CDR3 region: CASSLYNEQFF. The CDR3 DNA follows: TGCGCCAGCAGTTTATACAATGAGCAGTTCTTC.

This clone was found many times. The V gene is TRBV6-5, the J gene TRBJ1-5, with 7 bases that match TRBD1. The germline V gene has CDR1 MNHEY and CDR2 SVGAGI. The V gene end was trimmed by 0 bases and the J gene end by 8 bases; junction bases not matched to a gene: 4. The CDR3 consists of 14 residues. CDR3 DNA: TGTGCCAGCAGTTACTCGAACAGGGGAGAGCCCCAGCATTTT. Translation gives CASSYSNRGEPQHF.

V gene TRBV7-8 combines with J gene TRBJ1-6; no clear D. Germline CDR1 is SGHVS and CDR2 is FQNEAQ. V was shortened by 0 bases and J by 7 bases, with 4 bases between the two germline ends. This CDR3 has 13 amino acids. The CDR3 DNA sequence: TGTGCCAGCAGCTTAGCGCTAAATTCACCCCTCCACTTT. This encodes CASSLALNSPLHF. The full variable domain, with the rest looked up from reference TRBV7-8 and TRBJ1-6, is GAGVSQSPRYKVAKRGQDVALRCDPISGHVSLFWYQQALGQGPEFLTYFQNEAQLDKSGLPSDRFFAERPEGSVSTLKIQRTQQEDSAVYLCASSLALNSPLHFGNGTRLTVT.

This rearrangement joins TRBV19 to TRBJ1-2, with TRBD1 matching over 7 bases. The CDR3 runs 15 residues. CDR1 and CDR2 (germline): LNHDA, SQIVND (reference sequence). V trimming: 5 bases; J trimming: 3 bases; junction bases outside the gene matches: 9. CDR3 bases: TGTGCCAGTAGTGCCTTGACAGGGAATCACTATGGCTACACCTTC. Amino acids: CASSALTGNHYGYTF.

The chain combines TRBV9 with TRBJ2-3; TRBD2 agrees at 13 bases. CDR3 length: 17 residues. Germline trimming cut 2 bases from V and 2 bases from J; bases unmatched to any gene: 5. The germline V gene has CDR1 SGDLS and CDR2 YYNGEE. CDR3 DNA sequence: TGTGCCAGCAGCGTTAGCGGACTAGCGGGAGACACAGATACGCAGTATTTT. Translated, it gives CASSVSGLAGDTDTQYF.